These 21 T cell receptor beta chains came from one sample sequenced in a study of T cell responses to AZD1222 COVID-19 vaccine. TCRdb's table, derived via immunoSEQ multiplex PCR, lists solely in-frame clones and lacks some. The table shows about 120,000 clones, with approximately 94% occurring only once. The specimen was peripheral blood, collected 28 days after the second AZD1222 dose. These receptors were taken from an adult who received the AZD1222 COVID-19 vaccine.

As regards this clone: Compared with germline, one end of the junction differs, possibly owing to a read error. This chain connects TRBV27 to TRBJ2-1, with D possibly matching TRBD2 (6 bases). The germline gives CDR1 MNHEY, CDR2 SMNVEV (reference sequence). The CDR3 totals 13 residues. CDR3 sequence: CASRMGLANEQFF. CDR3 bases: TGTGCCAGCAGAATGGGACTTGCCAATGAACAGTTCTTC.

This clone was seen a handful of times. V usage is TRBV6-5 and J usage is TRBJ2-7, with 7 positions matching TRBD2. Losses at the gene ends were 6 bases for V and 2 bases for J; bases not matched to a gene: 7. Germline CDR1 reads MNHEY; CDR2 reads SVGAGI. The CDR3 loop spans 14 amino acids. The CDR3 protein is CASRGAGLTYEQYF. CDR3 coding DNA: TGTGCCAGCAGAGGAGCGGGGTTAACCTACGAGCAGTACTTC.

The genes are TRBV7-2 and TRBJ2-5; D call uncertain. Germline lookup yields CDR1 SGHTA and CDR2 FQGNSA. V was trimmed by 1 base and J by 0 bases, leaving 15 bases between them. The CDR3 has 17 amino acids. CDR3 nucleotide sequence: TGTGCCAGCAGCTTAGATCCCCCCCGACGGAACCAAGAGACCCAGTACTTC. As protein: CASSLDPPRRNQETQYF.

V and J are TRBV7-9 and TRBJ1-1, with unresolved D. Trimming cost V 5 bases and J 4 bases, with 8 bases left between them. The CDR3 consists of 12 residues. CDR1 is SEHNR and CDR2 is FQNEAQ in the germline V gene (reference sequence). The CDR3, as DNA: TGTGCCAGCAGCGAGATAACCACTGAAGCTTTCTTT. Its translation: CASSEITTEAFF.

The chain is built from TRBV12-3 or TRBV12-4 and TRBJ1-2, with D unresolved. Between the trimmed V and J ends, which lost 4 bases and 5 bases, there was a span of 11 bases. This CDR3 region has 13 residues. The CDR3 spells CASSYTASYGYTF. The CDR3 nucleotides are TGTGCCAGCAGTTATACAGCTTCTTATGGCTACACCTTC.

The chain recombines TRBV6-1 with TRBJ1-6, with 9 bases identical to TRBD1. CDR3 size: 16 residues. Trimming at V came to 1 base and at J to 13 bases, leaving 11 bases not matched to a gene. Germline CDR1 MNHNS, CDR2 SASEGT. In nucleotides, the CDR3 is TGTGCCAGCAGTGAAGGGATAGGGGGACAGGGCTTTCCCCTCCACTTT. It yields the protein CASSEGIGGQGFPLHF.

The chain carries TRBV5-1 and TRBJ1-2; D perhaps matches TRBD1 (6 bases). The V end lost 1 base, the J end lost 7 bases, and 20 bases lay between the germline ends. Germline loops: CDR1 SGHRS, CDR2 YFSETQ. There are 16 residues in the CDR3. The CDR3 sequence: CASSLSARTGSGGYTF. In nucleotides, the CDR3 is TGCGCCAGCAGCTTGAGCGCTAGAACAGGGTCAGGTGGCTACACCTTC.

The chain uses TRBV5-4 and TRBJ1-2; TRBD1 is a possible D gene (5 bases). The CDR3 spans 14 residues. Trimming removed 2 bases from V and 8 bases from J, with 16 bases in between. Germline V gene sequence: CDR1 SGHNT, CDR2 YYREEE (reference sequence). The CDR3 nucleotides read TGTGCCAGCAGCTTAGGGGTCCGCGGAGTAGGCTACACCTTC. Its translation: CASSLGVRGVGYTF.

The CDR3 DNA is TGTGCCAGCTCGCCCCCCGGGACCCGAGGTGAGCCCCAGCATTTT. Protein product: CASSPPGTRGEPQHF. J is TRBJ1-5 and V is TRBV18, with D tentatively TRBD1 (5 bases). The CDR3 runs 15 residues. CDR1 KGHSH and CDR2 LQKENI come from the germline V gene. Trimming took 6 bases from V and 8 from J, leaving 20 bases between them.

In its sample, this clone was seen once. This chain uses TRBV3-1 (or the pseudogene TRBV3-2) with TRBJ2-5; D is unresolved. Germline CDR1 LGHDT, CDR2 YNNKEL (reference sequence). V was clipped by 11 bases and J by 0 bases, with 4 bases between them. There are 10 residues in the CDR3. CDR3 DNA: TGTGCCGAGGACCAAGAGACCCAGTACTTC. Its translation: CAEDQETQYF.

V gene TRBV5-6 combines with J gene TRBJ2-2, with D possibly matching TRBD2 (5 bases). CDR1 is SGHDT, CDR2 YYEEEE, per germline. The CDR3 is 14 amino acids. Between the trimmed V and J ends, which lost 3 bases and 4 bases, there was a span of 10 bases. The CDR3 nucleotides are TGTGCCAGCAGCTGGGAGCAAGGCACCGGGGAGCTGTTTTTT. This gives the protein CASSWEQGTGELFF.

The chain has TRBV7-6 and TRBJ1-6, with 8 bases aligning to TRBD1. There are 15 residues in the CDR3. J gave up 10 bases and V 5 bases, and 10 bases lay outside the gene matches. The germline CDR1 and CDR2 sequences are SGHVS and FNYEAQ. CDR3 in DNA: TGTGCCAGCAGCAAACGGCCGACAGGGGACTCACCCCTCCACTTT. It is translated as CASSKRPTGDSPLHF.

V usage is TRBV7-9 and J usage is TRBJ1-2, with D perhaps matching TRBD1 (5 bases). Per germline, CDR1 SEHNR and CDR2 FQNEAQ (reference sequence). Trimming left V 8 bases short and J 14 bases short, with 21 bases between. This CDR3 contains 12 residues. DNA of the CDR3: TGTGCCAGCGGGGTCGACAGACCGTTTGAGACCTTC. This codes for CASGVDRPFETF.

The rearrangement links TRBV7-2 to TRBJ1-2, with D unclear. In germline, CDR1 is SGHTA, CDR2 FQGNSA. CDR3 length: 14 amino acids. The V end was cut by 1 base, the J end by 5 bases, with 11 bases between. The CDR3 reads CASSLDQNQYGYTF. CDR3 DNA sequence: TGTGCCAGCAGCTTAGACCAGAACCAGTATGGCTACACCTTC.

The rearrangement links TRBV5-1 to TRBJ2-1; 8 bases line up with TRBD1. Germline loops: CDR1 SGHRS, CDR2 YFSETQ. The ends lost 3 bases at V and 5 bases at J; junction bases unmatched: 7. This CDR3 has 15 amino acids. CDR3 coding DNA: TGCGCCAGCAGCTCACAACAGGGGGAGAACAATGAGCAGTTCTTC. Protein sequence: CASSSQQGENNEQFF.

The chain links TRBV12-3 or TRBV12-4 to TRBJ1-1; no clear D. CDR3 length: 13 residues. The V end was cut by 6 bases, the J end by 4 bases, with 12 bases between. Here the CDR3 DNA reads TGTGCCAGCAGGCGCCAGGAGTTCACTGAAGCTTTCTTT. This translates into CASRRQEFTEAFF.

The chain carries TRBV4-3 and TRBJ2-7; tentatively, D is TRBD1 or TRBD2 (5 bases each). The germline V gene has CDR1 LGHNA and CDR2 YSLEER. The CDR3 runs to 16 residues. Trimming shortened V by 0 bases and J by 1 base, and 13 bases separated the two germline ends. The chain's CDR3 is CASSQDPRGSSYEQYF. DNA of the CDR3: TGCGCCAGCAGCCAAGATCCCCGGGGCAGTTCCTACGAGCAGTACTTC.

The rearrangement joins TRBV6-5 to TRBJ1-2; D is uncertain. The germline gives CDR1 MNHEY, CDR2 SVGAGI. Trimming removed 5 bases at V and 6 bases at J, with 13 bases between. This CDR3 spans 13 amino acids. This CDR3 is CASSPRNLNGYTF. CDR3 DNA sequence: TGTGCCAGCAGTCCCCGTAACCTCAATGGCTACACCTTC.

The J gene is TRBJ2-2, the V gene TRBV16; possibly TRBD1 for D (5 bases). The V gene's germline CDR1 is KGHSY and CDR2 FQNENV. V was clipped by 0 bases and J by 1 base, with 6 bases between them. The CDR3 extends over 15 amino acids. CDR3 sequence (DNA): TGTGCCAGCAGCCAATCGGGGCAGAACACCGGGGAGCTGTTTTTT. Its protein is CASSQSGQNTGELFF.

The rearrangement uses TRBV5-1 and TRBJ1-2; 8 nucleotides match TRBD1. The CDR3 totals 14 residues. Germline V gene lookup returns CDR1 SGHRS and CDR2 YFSETQ. The J segment lost 2 bases and the V segment lost 3 bases, leaving 3 bases of the junction unmatched. CDR3 sequence (DNA): TGCGCCAGCAGCTCCCGACAGGGGAACTATGGCTACACCTTC. Its translation: CASSSRQGNYGYTF.

The chain has TRBV7-2 and TRBJ2-1, with TRBD2 identical over 10 bases. Germline V gene sequence: CDR1 SGHTA, CDR2 FQGNSA. The CDR3 is 16 amino acids. Trimming cost V 5 bases and J 9 bases; bases outside gene matches: 13. DNA for the CDR3: TGTGCCAGCAGCGACCCCGGGACTAGCGCCCTCGGTGAGCAGTTCTTC. Encoded protein: CASSDPGTSALGEQFF.